The clone carrying this T cell receptor (beta chain) was seen a few times. V was clipped by 7 bases and J by 0 bases, with 12 bases between them. The CDR3 is 14 amino acids. Germline assignment: CDR1 SQVTM and CDR2 ANQGSEA. This specimen comes from a study of blood T cells in healthy people across ages. Through a sample-barcoded 5' primer and a J-beta primer mix, a second PCR was run for roughly 7 to 11 cycles. Unique molecular identifiers of 12 random nucleotides labeled each cDNA. MiXCR, run by TCRdb on the 5' RACE reads, gives a single entry per CDR3 protein. Among some 760,000 distinct CDR3 sequences listed, around 25% were seen once. A further study also used this sample, focusing on T cells of mothers and their children.

The V call is TRBV29-1, the J call TRBJ2-2; D possibly uses TRBD1 or TRBD2 (5 bases each). The sequence was collected from a boy aged 5-17 years in good health. Sequencing was carried out using blood. The CDR3 here is CSAYGTANTGELFF. The CDR3 bases are TGCAGCGCTTACGGGACCGCGAACACCGGGGAGCTGTTTTTT.